This T cell receptor beta chain was observed in a study of T cells in Graves' hyperthyroidism and ophthalmopathy. The CDR3 is 13 residues long. Germline lookup yields CDR1 DFQATT and CDR2 SNEGSKA (reference sequence). This clonotype was found many times. Using RNA transcripts as the source, TCR beta CDR3 regions were amplified. The HTBI primer set drove a first-round RT-PCR of the TCR CDR3. MiXCR, run by TCRdb on the multiplex PCR reads, gives a single entry per CDR3 protein. This table holds approximately 46,000 distinct CDR3 sequences, around 48% found once. This chain links TRBV20-1 with TRBJ2-3, with TRBD2 identical over 8 bases. Sequencing input: peripheral blood or thyroid tissue (not recorded which). This clonotype was obtained from a woman aged 45-59 years with Graves' hyperthyroidism. The CDR3, as DNA: TGCAGCCCTCGGGAGGGGGGCACAGATACGCAGTATTTT. Translated, it gives CSPREGGTDTQYF.